This T cell receptor beta chain came from a study of blood T cell repertoires in COVID-19 (dated by TCRdb to about 2020). A note on the overall study: Collaborator samples came from the United States, Italy and Spain and covered acute and convalescent phases of COVID-19. The prospective study material was composed of cDNA or gDNA derived from T cells, B-cell-depleted T cells, or PBMCs. Deeply sampled blood TCRbeta repertoires from subjects exposed to, actively infected with, or recovered from COVID-19 were included in the dataset. The repertoires were released in a freely available public database intended as a resource for research on the immune response to SARS-CoV-2. Samples came from the ongoing ImmuneRACE study (first 160 participants) plus 1,254 subjects from 6 global collaborators. A de-identified subject ID, COVID-19 status, age in years and sex were almost always included in the sample metadata. Where available, HLA class I and class II types were obtained from metadata supplied by the sample provider rather than from assay-based typing.

The full study reports these points: Clinical and demographic metadata were provided uncurated, with the amount varying by source and participant.

Comments on this clone: This receptor's antigen is unknown. Base quality data are lacking; no much larger clone is found one base away.

Samples from volunteer blood donors who had recovered from COVID-19 were contributed by a second Seattle source. The collaborating institutions used their own protocols to collect whole blood in K2EDTA tubes. For TCRbeta analysis, collaborators shipped samples in one of three forms: frozen whole blood, isolated PBMCs, or DNA extracted from either of those sample types. The immunoSEQ Assay, a bias-controlled multiplex PCR, was used to amplify TCRbeta CDR3 regions from genomic DNA. The published analysis was carried out like this. The number of nucleated cells in each sample was estimated from the amplification of reference gene primers within the assay. To quantify the absolute abundance of each unique TCRbeta CDR3 rearrangement, sequence reads were collapsed and filtered. For each sample, productive Simpson clonality was calculated by taking the square root of Simpson's diversity index across productive rearrangements. TCRdb obtained this table from immuneACCESS and retained in-frame rearrangements with V and J assigned. These tables miss some clones; where compared with another copy, unresolved V genes account for less than half of the shortfall, and the remainder is unexplained. V, J and clone size derive from that table, while D and trimming were established from the DNA sequence. In this sample the table shows over 200,000 clones, around 86% of which occur a single time. The top ten clonotypes cover less than 4% of the sample.

The TCR sequence derives from a woman in her 30s who had recovered from COVID-19. Sequenced: peripheral blood.

The CDR3 reads CASSFAGGSSYNEQFF. The nucleotides read TGTGCCAGCAGCTTTGCGGGGGGGAGCTCCTACAATGAGCAGTTCTTC. Here the chain combines TRBV7-6 and TRBJ2-1; 9 bases in the junction line up with TRBD2. Trimming leaves V shorter by 3 bases and J shorter by 0 bases, with the junction holding 3 bases beyond the gene matches. The CDR3 goes from the cysteine to the phenylalanine over 16 residues. This entry keeps only the CDR3 DNA: 48 bases, framed from base 1. CDR1 SGHVS and CDR2 FNYEAQ were looked up in the germline V gene.